This is a list of T cell receptor beta chains from one sample in a study of chemoradiotherapy in HPV16-positive cancers. TCRdb's copy holds only in-frame clones and misses some; the assay was immunoSEQ multiplex PCR. The sample has 17,000 or so clones, roughly 90% seen once; the top ten hold less than 15%. Sequencing was performed on blood, taken from a patient who underwent chemoradiotherapy. The receptors here all came from a human donor with HPV-associated anogenital cancer. CDR3s include the opening cysteine and the closing phenylalanine or tryptophan. The order of the fields is J gene, V gene, clone size, CDR3 protein. The size of a clone is reported for some rows only, either as once, few or many, or as a class for expanded clones.

j_gene: TRBJ1-1; v_gene: TRBV2; abundance: .; CDR3aa: CASNRGVGEAFF
j_gene: TRBJ2-7; v_gene: TRBV16; abundance: .; CDR3aa: CASSQAHLGASYEQYF
j_gene: TRBJ1-3; v_gene: TRBV6-4; abundance: .; CDR3aa: CASSLQGTGNTIYF
j_gene: TRBJ2-3; v_gene: TRBV30; abundance: .; CDR3aa: CAWLGRGVTDTQYF
j_gene: TRBJ2-1; v_gene: TRBV4-1; abundance: .; CDR3aa: CASSRLAGVTDEQFF
j_gene: TRBJ2-1; v_gene: TRBV7-9; abundance: .; CDR3aa: CASSPEAGDYNEQFF
j_gene: TRBJ2-3; v_gene: TRBV5-1; abundance: .; CDR3aa: CASIRGGSTDTQYF
j_gene: .; v_gene: TRBV4-3; abundance: .; CDR3aa: CASSQGSTDSYEQYF
j_gene: TRBJ2-5; v_gene: TRBV6-1; abundance: .; CDR3aa: CASSRSGGLEETQYF
j_gene: TRBJ1-3; v_gene: TRBV19; abundance: few; CDR3aa: CASSEYNTIYF
j_gene: TRBJ1-1; v_gene: TRBV7-2; abundance: .; CDR3aa: CASSLWRAGGASEAFF
j_gene: TRBJ1-6; v_gene: TRBV9; abundance: .; CDR3aa: CASTQGADRGSPLHF
j_gene: TRBJ1-6; v_gene: TRBV5-1; abundance: .; CDR3aa: CASSFYTGQDNSPLHF
j_gene: TRBJ1-1; v_gene: TRBV7-9; abundance: .; CDR3aa: CASSRPTGNTEAFF